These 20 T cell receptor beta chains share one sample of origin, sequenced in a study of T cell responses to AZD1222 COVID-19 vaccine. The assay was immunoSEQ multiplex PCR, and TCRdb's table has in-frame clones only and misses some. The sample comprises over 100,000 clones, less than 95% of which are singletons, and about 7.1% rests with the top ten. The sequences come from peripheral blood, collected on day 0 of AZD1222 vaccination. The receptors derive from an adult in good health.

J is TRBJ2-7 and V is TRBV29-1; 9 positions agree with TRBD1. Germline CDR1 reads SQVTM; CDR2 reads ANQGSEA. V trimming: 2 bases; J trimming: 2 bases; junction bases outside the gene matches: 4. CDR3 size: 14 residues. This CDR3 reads CSVEHGTGTYEQYF. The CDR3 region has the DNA TGCAGCGTTGAACATGGGACAGGGACCTACGAGCAGTACTTC.

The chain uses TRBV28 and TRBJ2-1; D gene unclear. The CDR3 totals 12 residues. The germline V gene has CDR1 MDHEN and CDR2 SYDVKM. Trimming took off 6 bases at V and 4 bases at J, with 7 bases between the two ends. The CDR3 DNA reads TGTGCCAGCAGCCATGAATACAATGAGCAGTTCTTC. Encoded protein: CASSHEYNEQFF.

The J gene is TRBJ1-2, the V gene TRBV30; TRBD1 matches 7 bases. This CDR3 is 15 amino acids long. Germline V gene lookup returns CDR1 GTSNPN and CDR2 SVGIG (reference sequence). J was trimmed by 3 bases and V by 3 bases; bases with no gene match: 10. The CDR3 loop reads CAWSAPLQGDYGYTF. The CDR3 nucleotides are TGTGCCTGGAGCGCACCCCTGCAGGGGGACTATGGCTACACCTTC.

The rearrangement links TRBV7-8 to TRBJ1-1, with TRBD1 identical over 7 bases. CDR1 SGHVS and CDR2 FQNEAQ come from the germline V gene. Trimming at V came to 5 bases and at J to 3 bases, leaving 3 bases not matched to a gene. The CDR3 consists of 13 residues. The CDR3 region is CASSRDRDTEAFF. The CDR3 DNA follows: TGTGCCAGCAGCCGCGACAGGGACACTGAAGCTTTCTTT.

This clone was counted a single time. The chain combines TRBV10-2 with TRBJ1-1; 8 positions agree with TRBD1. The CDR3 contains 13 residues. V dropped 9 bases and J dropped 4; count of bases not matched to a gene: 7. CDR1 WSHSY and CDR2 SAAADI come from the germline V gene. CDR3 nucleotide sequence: TGCGCCAGTCGCCTACAGGGGGGCACTGAAGCTTTCTTT. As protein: CASRLQGGTEAFF.

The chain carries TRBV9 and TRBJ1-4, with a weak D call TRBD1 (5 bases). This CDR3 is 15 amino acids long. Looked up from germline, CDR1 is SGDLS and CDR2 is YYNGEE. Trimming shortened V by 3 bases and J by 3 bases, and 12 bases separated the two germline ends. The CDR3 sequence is CASSGDPQPNEKLFF. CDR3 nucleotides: TGTGCCAGCAGCGGGGACCCCCAGCCTAATGAAAAACTGTTTTTT.

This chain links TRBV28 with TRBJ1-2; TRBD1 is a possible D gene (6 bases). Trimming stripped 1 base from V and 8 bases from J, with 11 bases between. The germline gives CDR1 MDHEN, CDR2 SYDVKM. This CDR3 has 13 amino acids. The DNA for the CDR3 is TGTGCCAGCAGTTTATCCACAGGGCGCGGCTACACCTTC. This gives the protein CASSLSTGRGYTF.

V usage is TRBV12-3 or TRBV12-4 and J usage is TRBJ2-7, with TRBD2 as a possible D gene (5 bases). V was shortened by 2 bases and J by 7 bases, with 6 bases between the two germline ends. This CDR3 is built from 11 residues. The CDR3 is CASSLRGEQYF. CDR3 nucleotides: TGTGCCAGCAGTTTAAGAGGGGAGCAGTACTTC.

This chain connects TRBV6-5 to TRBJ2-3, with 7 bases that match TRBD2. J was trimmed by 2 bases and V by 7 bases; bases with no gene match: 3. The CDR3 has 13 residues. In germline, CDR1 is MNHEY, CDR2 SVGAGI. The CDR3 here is CASMGGDTDTQYF. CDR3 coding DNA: TGTGCCAGCATGGGGGGGGACACAGATACGCAGTATTTT.

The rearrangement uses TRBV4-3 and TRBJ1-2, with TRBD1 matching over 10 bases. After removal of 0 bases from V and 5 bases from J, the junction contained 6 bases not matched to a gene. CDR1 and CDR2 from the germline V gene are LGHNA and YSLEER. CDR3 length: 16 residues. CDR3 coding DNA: TGCGCCAGCAGCCAAGATATGACAGGGGGCGCATATGGCTACACCTTC. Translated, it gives CASSQDMTGGAYGYTF.

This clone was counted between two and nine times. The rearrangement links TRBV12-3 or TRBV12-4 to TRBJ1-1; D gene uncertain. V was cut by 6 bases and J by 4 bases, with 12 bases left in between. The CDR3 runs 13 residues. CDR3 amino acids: CASSPWRGTEAFF. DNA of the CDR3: TGTGCCAGCAGCCCCTGGCGGGGCACTGAAGCTTTCTTT.

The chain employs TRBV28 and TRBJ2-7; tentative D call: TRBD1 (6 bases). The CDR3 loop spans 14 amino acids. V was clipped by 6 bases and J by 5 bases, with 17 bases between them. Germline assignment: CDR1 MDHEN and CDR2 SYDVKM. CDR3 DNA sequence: TGTGCCAGCAGGTCGGCAGGGGACGACGACGAGCAGTACTTC. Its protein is CASRSAGDDDEQYF.

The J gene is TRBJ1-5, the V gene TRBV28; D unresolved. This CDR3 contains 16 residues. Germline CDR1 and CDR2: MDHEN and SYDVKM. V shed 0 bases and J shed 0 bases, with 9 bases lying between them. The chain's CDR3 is CASSLWTDNSNQPQHF. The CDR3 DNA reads TGTGCCAGCAGTTTATGGACCGATAATAGCAATCAGCCCCAGCATTTT.

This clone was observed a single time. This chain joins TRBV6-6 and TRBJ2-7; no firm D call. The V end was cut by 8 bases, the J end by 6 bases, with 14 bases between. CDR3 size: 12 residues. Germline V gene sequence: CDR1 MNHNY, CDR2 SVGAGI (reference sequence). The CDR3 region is CASSEEFREQYF. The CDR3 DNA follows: TGTGCCAGCTCCGAGGAGTTCCGCGAGCAGTACTTC.

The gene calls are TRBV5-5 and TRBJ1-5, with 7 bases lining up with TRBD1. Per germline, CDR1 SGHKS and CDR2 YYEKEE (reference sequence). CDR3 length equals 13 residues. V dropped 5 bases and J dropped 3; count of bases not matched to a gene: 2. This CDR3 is CASRDRDNQPQHF. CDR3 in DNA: TGTGCCAGCAGAGACAGGGACAATCAGCCCCAGCATTTT.

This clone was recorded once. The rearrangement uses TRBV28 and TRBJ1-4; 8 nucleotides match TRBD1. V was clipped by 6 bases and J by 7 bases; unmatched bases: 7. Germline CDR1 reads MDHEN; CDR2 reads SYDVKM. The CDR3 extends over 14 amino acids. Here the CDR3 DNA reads TGTGCCAGCAGAGCAGGGGGCGAGGTTGAAAAACTGTTTTTT. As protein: CASRAGGEVEKLFF.

The CDR3 DNA sequence: TGTGCCAGCAGAGGGACTAGCACAGATACGCAGTATTTT. Residues: CASRGTSTDTQYF. V is TRBV27 and J is TRBJ2-3; D may be TRBD2 (6 bases). Trimming pared 6 bases from V and 0 bases from J, leaving 7 bases between. Per germline, CDR1 MNHEY and CDR2 SMNVEV (reference sequence). The CDR3 consists of 13 residues.

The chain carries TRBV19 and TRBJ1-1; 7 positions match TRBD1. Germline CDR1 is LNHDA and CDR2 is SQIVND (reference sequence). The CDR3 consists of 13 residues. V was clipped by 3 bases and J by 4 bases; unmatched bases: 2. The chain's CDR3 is CASSMGTVTEAFF. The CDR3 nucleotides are TGTGCCAGTAGTATGGGGACAGTCACTGAAGCTTTCTTT.

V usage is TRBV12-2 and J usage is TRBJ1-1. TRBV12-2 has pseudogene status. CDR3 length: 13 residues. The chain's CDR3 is CATIGDLNTEAFF. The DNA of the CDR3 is TGTGCAACGATAGGCGACTTGAACACTGAAGCTTTCTTT.

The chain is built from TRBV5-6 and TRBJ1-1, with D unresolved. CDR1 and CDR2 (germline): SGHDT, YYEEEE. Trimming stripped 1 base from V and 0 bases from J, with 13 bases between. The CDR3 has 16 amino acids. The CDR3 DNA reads TGTGCCAGCAGCTTGTATACGCCAGTAATGAACACTGAAGCTTTCTTT. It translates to CASSLYTPVMNTEAFF. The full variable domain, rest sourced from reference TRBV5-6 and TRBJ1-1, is DAGVTQSPTHLIKTRGQQVTLRCSPKSGHDTVSWYQQALGQGPQFIFQYYEEEERQRGNFPDRFSGHQFPNYSSELNVNALLLGDSALYLCASSLYTPVMNTEAFFGQGTRLTVV.